The subject of this entry is one T cell receptor (beta chain). Its antigen is undetermined. The V and J ends lost 4 bases and 5 bases, in that order; junction bases with no gene match: 14. From germline, CDR1 is SGHDT and CDR2 YYEEEE. The CDR3 is made up of 17 amino acids. 60 Vbeta and 13 Jbeta primers were used in PCR. Clones were sequenced by immunoSEQ multiplex PCR, and TCRdb holds only the in-frame ones, with some missing. The sample lists about 140,000 clones, 76% seen once, with around 3% in the top ten. The data were taken from a study of cytomegalovirus exposure and HLA in healthy donors. Study in general: Among around 200 million T cells, an earlier analysis found around 100 million unique TCR beta sequences. Early release data held 85 million or so unique TCRs from HLA-typed donors. Study outcomes and limitations: CMV serostatus was the only recorded immune exposure for donors. Reported findings show TCR beta sequences accurately forecast HLA-A and HLA-B alleles in most subjects.

The chain uses TRBV5-6 and TRBJ1-2; 10 positions match TRBD1. The specimen was PBMCs. This clonotype was sampled from a male donor in good health and CMV-seronegative. CDR3 nucleotide sequence: TGTGCCAGCAGCCCCCTGGGACAGGGGCTCCTCTCTTATGGCTACACCTTC. It encodes CASSPLGQGLLSYGYTF. Looking up the rest from reference TRBV5-6 and TRBJ1-2 gives the full variable domain: DAGVTQSPTHLIKTRGQQVTLRCSPKSGHDTVSWYQQALGQGPQFIFQYYEEEERQRGNFPDRFSGHQFPNYSSELNVNALLLGDSALYLCASSPLGQGLLSYGYTFGSGTRLTVV.